Detailed here is one TCR beta chain. The sample holds many counts of this clonotype. Its antigen is not yet known. Base qualities are not provided; no much larger clone lies one nucleotide away. The sample is drawn from a study of T cell repertoires in cytomegalovirus infection (dated by TCRdb to between 2018 and 2021). Concerning the study at large: The HLA type of each donor mattered for the analysis, because public TCR beta signatures pointed to carriage of CMV infection along with the matching HLA type.

Trimming removed 0 bases from V and 8 bases from J, leaving 13 bases between the germline ends. From cysteine to phenylalanine, the CDR3 is 15 amino acids long. CDR3 DNA only is kept here, 45 bases in frame from base 1. The germline V gene supplies CDR1 SGHVS and CDR2 FQNEAQ. For sequencing, an Illumina HiSeq 1500 was employed. TCRdb cleaned the public reads at Q25 with fastp, built clones with MiXCR and kept in-frame beta chains. Here each entry gathers all rows of one CDR3 protein and keeps the most common genes and DNA. The sample yields some 600,000 distinct CDR3 sequences; 20% to 25% were counted once. The biggest ten clones account for 7.5% to 9% of the sample. Summary of the overall study and its limitations: In both this cohort and an independent cohort of 352 donors, the cumulative frequency of public TCR beta family members distinguished carriers of CMV infection plus the relevant HLA type. The ex vivo response was dominated by HLA-C-restricted CMV-specific TCR beta clonotypes, which also provided the single most frequent clonotype in two of eight donors.

The origin of this receptor is a human donor in good health (CMV status not recorded). Some clones in this sample may be carry-over from other donors' samples. The chain was built from TRBV7-8 and TRBJ1-4; the D gene cannot be named for sure. The sequenced material came from CD8+ T cells from PBMCs. The nucleotide sequence reads as follows: TGTGCCAGCAGCTTAGCGCGGCTCCTCGGGGAAAAACTGTTTTTT. It translates as CASSLARLLGEKLFF. Here the CDR3 is joined to the reference TRBV7-8 and TRBJ1-4 genes, and the full variable domain is: GAGVSQSPRYKVAKRGQDVALRCDPISGHVSLFWYQQALGQGPEFLTYFQNEAQLDKSGLPSDRFFAERPEGSVSTLKIQRTQQEDSAVYLCASSLARLLGEKLFFGSGTQLSVL.